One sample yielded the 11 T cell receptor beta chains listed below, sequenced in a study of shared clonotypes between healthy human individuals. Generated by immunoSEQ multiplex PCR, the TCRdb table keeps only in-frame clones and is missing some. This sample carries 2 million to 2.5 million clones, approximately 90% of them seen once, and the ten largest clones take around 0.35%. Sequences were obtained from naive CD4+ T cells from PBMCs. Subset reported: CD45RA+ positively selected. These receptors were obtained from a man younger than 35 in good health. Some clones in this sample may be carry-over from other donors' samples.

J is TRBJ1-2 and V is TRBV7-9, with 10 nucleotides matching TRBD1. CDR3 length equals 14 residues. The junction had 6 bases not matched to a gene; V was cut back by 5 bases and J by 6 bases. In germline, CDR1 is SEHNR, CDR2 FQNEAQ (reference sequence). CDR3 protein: CASSPGQGIHGYTF. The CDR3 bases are TGTGCCAGCAGCCCGGGACAGGGGATCCATGGCTACACCTTC. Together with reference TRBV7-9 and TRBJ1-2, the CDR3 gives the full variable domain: DTGVSQNPRHKITKRGQNVTFRCDPISEHNRLYWYRQTLGQGPEFLTYFQNEAQLEKSRLLSDRFSAERPKGSFSTLEIQRTEQGDSAMYLCASSPGQGIHGYTFGSGTRLTVV.

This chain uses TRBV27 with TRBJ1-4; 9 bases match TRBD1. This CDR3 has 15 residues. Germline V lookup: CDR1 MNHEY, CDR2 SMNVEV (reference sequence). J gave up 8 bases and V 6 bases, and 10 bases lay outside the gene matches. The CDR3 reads CASSPGDREVEKLFF. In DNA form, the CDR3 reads TGTGCCAGCAGCCCAGGGGACAGGGAAGTCGAAAAACTGTTTTTT. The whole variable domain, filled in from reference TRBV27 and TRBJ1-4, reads EAQVTQNPRYLITVTGKKLTVTCSQNMNHEYMSWYRQDPGLGLRQIYYSMNVEVTDKGDVPEGYKVSRKEKRNFPLILESPSPNQTSLYFCASSPGDREVEKLFFGSGTQLSVL.

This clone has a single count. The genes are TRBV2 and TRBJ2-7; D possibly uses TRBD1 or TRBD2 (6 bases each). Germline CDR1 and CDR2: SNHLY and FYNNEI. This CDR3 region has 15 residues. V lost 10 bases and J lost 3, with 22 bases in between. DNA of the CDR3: TGTGCCACCACCTCGGGGGCCCAGCGCCACTACGAGCAGTACTTC. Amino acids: CATTSGAQRHYEQYF.

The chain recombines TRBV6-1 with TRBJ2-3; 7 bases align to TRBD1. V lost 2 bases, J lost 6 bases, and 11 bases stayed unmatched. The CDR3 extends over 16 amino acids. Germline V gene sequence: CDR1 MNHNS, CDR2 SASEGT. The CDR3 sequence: CASSEPDRDPRDTQYF. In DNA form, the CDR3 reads TGTGCCAGCAGTGAACCCGACAGGGACCCCAGGGATACGCAGTATTTT.

The CDR3 DNA sequence: TGTGCCAGCAGCCGTAGGACAGGGGTGACCTACAATGAGCAGTTCTTC. Translated, it gives CASSRRTGVTYNEQFF. The genes are TRBV11-1 and TRBJ2-1, with TRBD1 matching 9 bases. The junction had 7 bases not matched to a gene; V was cut back by 5 bases and J by 2 bases. There are 16 residues in the CDR3. Germline CDR1 reads SGHAT; CDR2 reads FQDESV (reference sequence).

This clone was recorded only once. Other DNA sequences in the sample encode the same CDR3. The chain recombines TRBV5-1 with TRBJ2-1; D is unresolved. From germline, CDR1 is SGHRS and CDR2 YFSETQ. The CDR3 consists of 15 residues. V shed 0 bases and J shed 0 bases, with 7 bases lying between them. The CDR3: CASSLGPSSYNEQFF. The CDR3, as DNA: TGCGCCAGCAGCTTGGGCCCAAGCTCCTACAATGAGCAGTTCTTC.

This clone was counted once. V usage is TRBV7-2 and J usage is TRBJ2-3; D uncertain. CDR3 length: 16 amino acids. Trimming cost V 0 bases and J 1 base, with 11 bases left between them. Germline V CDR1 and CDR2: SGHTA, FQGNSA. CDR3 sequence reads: CASSLAPSSGTDTQYF. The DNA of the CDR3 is TGTGCCAGCAGCTTAGCCCCCTCCTCAGGCACAGATACGCAGTATTTT.

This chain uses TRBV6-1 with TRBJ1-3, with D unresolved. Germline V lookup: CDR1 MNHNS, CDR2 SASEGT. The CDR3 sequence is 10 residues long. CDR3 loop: CAAMRNTIYF. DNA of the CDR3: TGTGCAGCCATGAGAAACACCATATATTTT.

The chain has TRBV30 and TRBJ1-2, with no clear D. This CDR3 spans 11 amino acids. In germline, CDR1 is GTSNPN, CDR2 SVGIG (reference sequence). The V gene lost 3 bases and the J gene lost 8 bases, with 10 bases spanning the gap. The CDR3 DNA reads TGTGCCTGGAGCGGTGGGAGCGGCTACACCTTC. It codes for CAWSGGSGYTF.

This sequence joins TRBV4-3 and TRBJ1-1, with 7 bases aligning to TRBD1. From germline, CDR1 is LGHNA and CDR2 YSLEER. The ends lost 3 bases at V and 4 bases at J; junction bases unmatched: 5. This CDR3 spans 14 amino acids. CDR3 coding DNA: TGCGCCAGCAGCCAGGCAGGGGGGGGCACTGAAGCTTTCTTT. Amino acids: CASSQAGGGTEAFF.

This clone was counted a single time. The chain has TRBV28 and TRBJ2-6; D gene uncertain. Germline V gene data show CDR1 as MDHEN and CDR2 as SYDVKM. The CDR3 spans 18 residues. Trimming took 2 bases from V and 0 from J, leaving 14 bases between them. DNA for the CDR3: TGTGCCAGCAGTTTACGTGAGTCAGCCTTCTCTGGGGCCAACGTCCTGACTTTC. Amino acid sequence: CASSLRESAFSGANVLTF. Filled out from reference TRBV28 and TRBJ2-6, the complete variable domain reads DVKVTQSSRYLVKRTGEKVFLECVQDMDHENMFWYRQDPGLGLRLIYFSYDVKMKEKGDIPEGYSVSREKKERFSLILESASTNQTSMYLCASSLRESAFSGANVLTFGAGSRLTVL.